The clone carrying this T cell receptor beta chain was found a few times. TCRbeta library preparation incorporated unique molecular identifiers. TCRdb processed the PCR reads anew with MiXCR; each CDR3 protein has one entry. Of 450,000 to 600,000 distinct CDR3 sequences in the sample, around 16% were seen once. The data are from a study of T-cell reconstitution after alpha-beta-depleted transplantation in children. Trimming shortened V by 2 bases and J by 6 bases, and 17 bases separated the two germline ends. The CDR3 is made up of 15 amino acids. Here the sequenced sample was PBMCs from the stem cell graft donor, taken from the stem cell graft. This receptor was identified in a human donor who donated a stem cell graft to a child with acute lymphoblastic leukemia. This rearrangement joins TRBV12-3 or TRBV12-4 to TRBJ2-7; D tentatively reads TRBD1 or TRBD2 (6 bases each). The CDR3: CASSLQGRGIGEQYF. CDR3 bases: TGTGCCAGCAGTTTACAGGGGCGCGGGATTGGCGAGCAGTACTTC.